The 10 T cell receptor beta chains below all came from one sample that was sequenced in a study of regulatory T cells in long-lasting Graves disease. For TCR beta, libraries came from iRepertoire HTBI primers and Arm-PCR of CDR3 regions. TCRdb re-called the multiplex PCR reads with MiXCR, one entry per CDR3 protein. The sample carries about 470,000 distinct CDR3 sequences, more than 20% recorded once. Regarding time point: persistent/refractory GD, antithyroid drugs over 5 years with positive TRAb. Scientists built the TCR library using RNA that was extracted from PBMCs. The sequences come from peripheral blood mononuclear cells (PBMCs), collected when the disease was refractory, from a patient treated with antithyroid drugs. These receptors all come from a female donor with Graves disease.

This clonotype was recorded many times. The genes are TRBV29-1 and TRBJ1-1; D is perhaps TRBD1 (6 bases). Trimming shortened V by 7 bases and J by 0 bases, and 12 bases separated the two germline ends. CDR1 SQVTM and CDR2 ANQGSEA come from the germline V gene. The CDR3 is 13 amino acids. CDR3 protein: CSAEGVMNTEAFF. In DNA form, the CDR3 reads TGCAGCGCAGAGGGGGTGATGAACACTGAAGCTTTCTTT.

At least ten counts were recorded for this clonotype. The chain uses TRBV27 and TRBJ1-1, with a possible D match to TRBD1 (5 bases). V was cut by 10 bases and J by 5 bases, with 17 bases left in between. This CDR3 has 13 residues. CDR1 MNHEY and CDR2 SMNVEV come from the germline V gene (reference sequence). The CDR3 spells CATLGRGGTEAFF. The CDR3 nucleotides read TGTGCCACCCTAGGTAGGGGAGGAACTGAAGCTTTCTTT.

In regard to this clonotype: Being one base from a much bigger clone, this may be a read error. V usage is TRBV7-2 and J usage is TRBJ2-5, with 7 bases aligning to TRBD1. Per germline, CDR1 SGHTA and CDR2 FQGNSA. CDR3 length: 14 amino acids. The CDR3 DNA follows: TGTGTCAGCAGCTTAACAGGGGAATGGGAGACCCAGTACTTC. Translation gives CVSSLTGEWETQYF.

This clonotype was detected many times. The rearrangement joins TRBV30 to TRBJ1-2, with D maybe TRBD1 (5 bases). The CDR3 contains 12 residues. CDR1 is GTSNPN and CDR2 is SVGIG in the germline V gene (reference sequence). V was cut by 4 bases and J by 8 bases, with 14 bases left in between. The CDR3 loop reads CAWTVGPVGYTF. In nucleotides, the CDR3 is TGTGCCTGGACCGTGGGACCTGTGGGCTACACCTTC.

This clonotype was seen at least ten times. The gene calls are TRBV2 and TRBJ1-2, with no clear D. Germline V CDR1 and CDR2: SNHLY, FYNNEI. Deletions cut 2 bases from V and 2 bases from J, with 12 bases between. The CDR3 length is 15 residues. CDR3 loop: CASSERRGRNYGYTF. The CDR3 region has the DNA TGTGCCAGCAGTGAACGGCGCGGGCGGAACTATGGCTACACCTTC.

At least ten counts were recorded for this clonotype. The DNA for the CDR3 is TGTGCCAGCAGTACCTCCGGGAGGGGCCACAATCAGCCCCAGCATTTT. Amino acids: CASSTSGRGHNQPQHF. The rearrangement joins TRBV28 to TRBJ1-5; weak D call: TRBD1 (5 bases). Trimming removed 5 bases from V and 3 bases from J, with 17 bases in between. The CDR3 runs to 16 residues. Germline CDR1 MDHEN, CDR2 SYDVKM.

The rearrangement uses TRBV28 and TRBJ2-3, with 11 positions matching TRBD2. The CDR3 consists of 17 residues. Germline CDR1 is MDHEN and CDR2 is SYDVKM. V gave up 5 bases and J gave up 2 bases; unmatched junction bases: 9. The CDR3 loop is CASSLLTSGVSTDTQYF. The CDR3 DNA reads as TGTGCCAGCAGTCTCTTGACTAGCGGGGTCTCCACAGATACGCAGTATTTT.

A note on this clonotype: A single base is all that separates this from a far larger clone, so a read error is likely. V is TRBV11-2 and J is TRBJ1-1, with no clear D. Between the trimmed V and J ends, which lost 6 bases and 6 bases, there was a span of 11 bases. The CDR3 consists of 12 residues. Per germline, CDR1 SGHAT and CDR2 FQNNGV. For the CDR3, the DNA is TGTGCCAGCAGGGAGAGTATGGCTGAAGCTTTCTTT. Translation: CASRESMAEAFF.

This clonotype was counted between two and nine times. The chain joins TRBV5-1 to TRBJ2-5; 16 bases agree with TRBD2. The V gene's germline CDR1 is SGHRS and CDR2 YFSETQ. CDR3 length: 16 residues. Trimming cost V 5 bases and J 5 bases; bases outside gene matches: 6. The CDR3: CASRFGTSGRAETQYF. Here the CDR3 DNA reads TGCGCCAGCAGATTCGGGACTAGCGGGAGGGCGGAGACCCAGTACTTC.

This clonotype has ten or more counts. This chain joins TRBV18 and TRBJ1-1, with a possible D match to TRBD1 (6 bases). Germline V gene lookup returns CDR1 KGHSH and CDR2 LQKENI. The CDR3 contains 15 residues. V was shortened by 3 bases and J by 3 bases, with 14 bases between the two germline ends. In nucleotides, the CDR3 is TGTGCCAGCTCACCCCGGATGGGGGCGGACACTGAAGCTTTCTTT. Residues: CASSPRMGADTEAFF. Based on the CDR3 plus reference TRBV18 and TRBJ1-1, the full variable domain is NAGVMQNPRHLVRRRGQEARLRCSPMKGHSHVYWYRQLPEEGLKFMVYLQKENIIDESGMPKERFSAEFPKEGPSILRIQQVVRGDSAAYFCASSPRMGADTEAFFGQGTRLTVV.